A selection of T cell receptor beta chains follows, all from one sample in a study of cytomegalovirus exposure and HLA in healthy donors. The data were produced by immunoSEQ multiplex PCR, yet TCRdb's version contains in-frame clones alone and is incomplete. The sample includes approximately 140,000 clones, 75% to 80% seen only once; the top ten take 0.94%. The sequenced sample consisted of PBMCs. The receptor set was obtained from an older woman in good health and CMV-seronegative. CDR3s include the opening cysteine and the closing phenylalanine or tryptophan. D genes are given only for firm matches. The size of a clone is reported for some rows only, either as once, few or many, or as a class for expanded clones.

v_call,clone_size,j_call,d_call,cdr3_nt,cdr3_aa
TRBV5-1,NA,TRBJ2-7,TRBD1,TGCGCCAGCAGCTTGGGGACAGGGGTATACGAGCAGTACTTC,CASSLGTGVYEQYF
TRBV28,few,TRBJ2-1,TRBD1,TGTGCCAGCCACGGGTTAGGGGCAGGGGGATACAATGAGCAGTTCTTC,CASHGLGAGGYNEQFF
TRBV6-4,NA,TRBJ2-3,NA,TGTGCCAGCAGTGATGGGGGGACCAGCACAGATACGCAGTATTTT,CASSDGGTSTDTQYF
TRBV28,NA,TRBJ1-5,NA,TGTGCCAGCAATAGGGGTTATAGCAATCAGCCCCAGCATTTT,CASNRGYSNQPQHF
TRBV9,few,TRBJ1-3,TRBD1,TGTGCCAGCAGCGAACTCGGACAGGGGAACACCATATATTTT,CASSELGQGNTIYF
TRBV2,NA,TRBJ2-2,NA,TGTGCCAGCAGGACCTCAGGGGCGCTGTTTTTT,CASRTSGALFF
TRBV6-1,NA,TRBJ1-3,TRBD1,TGTGCCAGCAGTGAAAGTGGGGTATGGAAGGACAGGCGCTCTGGAAACACCATATATTTT,CASSESGVWKDRRSGNTIYF
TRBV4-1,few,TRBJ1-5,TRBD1,TGCGCCAGCAGCCACCCCGGACAGGGTAGTTTCTCCGACAATCAGCCCCAGCATTTT,CASSHPGQGSFSDNQPQHF
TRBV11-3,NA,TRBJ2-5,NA,TGTGCCAGCAGCTTGGGGGGAGTGGAACAAGAGACCCAGTACTTC,CASSLGGVEQETQYF
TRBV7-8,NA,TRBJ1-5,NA,TGTGCCAGCAGCCCAGACTCCGGAGGCAATCAGCCCCAGCATTTT,CASSPDSGGNQPQHF
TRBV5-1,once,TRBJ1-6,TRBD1,TGCGCCAGCAGCCCCACGGGACAGGGGCTGGAGGCGAGCTCCTATAATTCACCCCTCCACTTT,CASSPTGQGLEASSYNSPLHF
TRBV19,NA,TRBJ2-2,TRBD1,TGTGCCAGTAGTATACCTAGGGGAAGGGGGCACACCGGGGAGCTGTTTTTT,CASSIPRGRGHTGELFF
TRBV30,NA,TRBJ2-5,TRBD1,TGTGCCTGGAGTAGGCGACAGGGGCAAGAGACCCAGTACTTC,CAWSRRQGQETQYF
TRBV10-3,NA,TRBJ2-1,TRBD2,TGTGCCATCAGGGCAGGGACTAGCGGGAGTGATGAGCAGTTCTTC,CAIRAGTSGSDEQFF
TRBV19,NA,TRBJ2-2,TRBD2,TGTGCCAGTAGTATCCCAGCGGGAGCCGGGGAGCTGTTTTTT,CASSIPAGAGELFF
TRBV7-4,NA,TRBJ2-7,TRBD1,TGTGCCAGCAGCTTAAGGTGGCAGGGGGCTGGGTACTTC,CASSLRWQGAGYF
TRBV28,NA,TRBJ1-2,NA,TGTGCCAGCAGCAGACTGGACTATGGCTACACCTTC,CASSRLDYGYTF
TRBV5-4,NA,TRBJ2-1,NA,TGTGCCAGCAGCCCGGGACTTTTGAGCTCCTACAATGAGCAGTTCTTC,CASSPGLLSSYNEQFF
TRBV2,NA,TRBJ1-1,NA,TGTGCCAGCAGTGGCCACGATGCGGCGGGCGCTTTCTTT,CASSGHDAAGAFF
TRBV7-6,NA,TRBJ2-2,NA,TGTGCCAGCAGCTCTATGTCGGGGGTTAACACCGGGGAGCTGTTTTTT,CASSSMSGVNTGELFF
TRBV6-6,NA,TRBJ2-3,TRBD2,TGTGCCAGCAGTTACTCGAGCGGGGTAACAGATACGCAGTATTTT,CASSYSSGVTDTQYF
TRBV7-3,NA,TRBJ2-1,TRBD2,TGTGCCAGCAGCTTAATCACGGGACTAGCGGGAGGGGGTGAGCAGTTCTTC,CASSLITGLAGGGEQFF
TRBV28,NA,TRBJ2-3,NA,TGTGCCAGCAGTTTACGTAGTGGCACAGATACGCAGTATTTT,CASSLRSGTDTQYF
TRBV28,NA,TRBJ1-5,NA,TGTGCCAGCAGTTTATCTACCCTTTTAAATCAGCCCCAGCATTTT,CASSLSTLLNQPQHF
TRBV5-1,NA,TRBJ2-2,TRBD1,TGCGCCAGCAGCCGAGCCTGGACAGGGGGCATCCGTGTCACCGGGGAGCTGTTTTTT,CASSRAWTGGIRVTGELFF
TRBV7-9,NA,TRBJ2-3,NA,TGTGCCAGCAGAACCCCCCCTGGGGCCGTACGCACAGATACGCAGTATTTT,CASRTPPGAVRTDTQYF
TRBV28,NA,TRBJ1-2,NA,TGTGCCAGCACCAGTTTCGCTGAGGGGGACCGACGATCAGGCTACACCTTC,CASTSFAEGDRRSGYTF
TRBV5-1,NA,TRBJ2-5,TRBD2,TGCGCCAGCAGCTTTGGAAGGACTAGCGGGGAAGAGACCCAGTACTTC,CASSFGRTSGEETQYF